The clone carrying this T cell receptor (beta chain) has just one count. The target antigen is unknown. Per the germline V gene, CDR1 is LNHNV and CDR2 is YYDKDF (reference sequence). The CDR3 extends over 16 amino acids. The germline V and J ends were trimmed by 0 bases and 0 bases, with 11 bases remaining between them. This sample was included in a study of cytomegalovirus exposure and HLA in healthy donors. Study-level results: Clusters of TCRs from the first cohort tended to co-occur in the 120 validation repertoires (as a later analysis found). The study put 150 or so TCR beta chains on its list as cytomegalovirus-associated.

Clones were sequenced by immunoSEQ multiplex PCR, and TCRdb holds only the in-frame ones, with some missing. The top ten clones hold 2.5% to 3% of a sample with around 170,000 clones, more than 75% of them seen once. Sequencing was done on a sample of PBMCs. This sequence was found in a man younger than 35 in good health and CMV-seronegative. The J gene is TRBJ1-2, the V gene TRBV15, with D perhaps matching TRBD1 (6 bases). The CDR3 DNA follows: TGTGCCACCAGCAGAGATCAGGGGTCCTCTAACTATGGCTACACCTTC. Its translation is CATSRDQGSSNYGYTF.